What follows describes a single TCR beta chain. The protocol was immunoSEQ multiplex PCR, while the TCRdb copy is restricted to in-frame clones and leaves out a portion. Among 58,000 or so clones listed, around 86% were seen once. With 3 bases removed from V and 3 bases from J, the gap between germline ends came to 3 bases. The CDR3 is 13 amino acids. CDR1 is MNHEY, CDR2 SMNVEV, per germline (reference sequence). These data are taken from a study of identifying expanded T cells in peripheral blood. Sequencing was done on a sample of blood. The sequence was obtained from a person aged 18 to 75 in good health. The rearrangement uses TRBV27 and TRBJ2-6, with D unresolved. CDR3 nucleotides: TGTGCCAGCAGTTTCAATGGGGCCAACGTCCTGACTTTC. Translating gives CASSFNGANVLTF.